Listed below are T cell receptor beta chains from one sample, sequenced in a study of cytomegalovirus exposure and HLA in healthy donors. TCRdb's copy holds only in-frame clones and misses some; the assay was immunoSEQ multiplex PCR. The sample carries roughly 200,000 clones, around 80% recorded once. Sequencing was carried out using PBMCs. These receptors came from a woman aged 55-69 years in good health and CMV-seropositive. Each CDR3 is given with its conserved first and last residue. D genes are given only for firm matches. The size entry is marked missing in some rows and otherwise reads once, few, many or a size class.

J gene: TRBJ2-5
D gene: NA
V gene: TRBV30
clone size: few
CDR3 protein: CAWDRNNQETQYF
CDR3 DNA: TGTGCCTGGGACAGGAACAACCAAGAGACCCAGTACTTC

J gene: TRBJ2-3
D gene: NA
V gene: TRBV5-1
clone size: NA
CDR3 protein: CASSGGHYTDTQYF
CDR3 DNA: TGCGCCAGCAGCGGGGGACACTACACAGATACGCAGTATTTT

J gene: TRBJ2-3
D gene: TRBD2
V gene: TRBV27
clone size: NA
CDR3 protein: CASSLFKGGGGDTQYF
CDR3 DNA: TGTGCCAGCAGTTTATTTAAAGGCGGGGGAGGGGATACGCAGTATTTT

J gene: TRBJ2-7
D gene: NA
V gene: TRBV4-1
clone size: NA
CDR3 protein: CASSQEGTPDYEQYF
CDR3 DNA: TGCGCCAGCAGCCAAGAAGGGACACCAGACTACGAGCAGTACTTC

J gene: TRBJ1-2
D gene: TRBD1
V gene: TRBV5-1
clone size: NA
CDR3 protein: CASSLGQGAWGYTF
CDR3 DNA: TGCGCCAGCAGCTTGGGACAGGGGGCTTGGGGCTACACCTTC

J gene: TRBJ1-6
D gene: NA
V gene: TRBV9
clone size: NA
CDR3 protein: CASSVGTHKNSPLHF
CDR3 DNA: TGTGCCAGCAGCGTAGGGACTCATAAGAATTCACCCCTCCACTTT

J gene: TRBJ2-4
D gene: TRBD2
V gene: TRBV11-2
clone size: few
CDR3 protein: CASSLDPGLAGVVVDF
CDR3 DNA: TGTGCCAGCAGCTTAGATCCGGGACTAGCGGGAGTAGTAGTGGACTTC

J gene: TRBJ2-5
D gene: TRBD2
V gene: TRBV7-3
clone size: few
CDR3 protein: CASSLTGLAGGPQETQYF
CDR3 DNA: TGTGCCAGCAGCTTAACGGGACTAGCGGGGGGGCCACAAGAGACCCAGTACTTC

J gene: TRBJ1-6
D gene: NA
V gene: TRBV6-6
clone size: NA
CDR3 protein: CASSQMDRNSPLHF
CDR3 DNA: TGTGCCAGCAGCCAGATGGACAGAAATTCACCCCTCCACTTT

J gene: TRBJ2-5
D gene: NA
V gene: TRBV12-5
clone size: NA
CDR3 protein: CASGPIGAQYF
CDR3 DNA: TGTGCTAGTGGCCCCATCGGGGCCCAGTACTTC

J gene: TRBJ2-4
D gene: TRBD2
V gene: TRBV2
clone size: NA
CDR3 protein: CASRGGGEAKNIQYF
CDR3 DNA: TGTGCCAGCAGGGGGGGAGGGGAGGCCAAAAACATTCAGTACTTC

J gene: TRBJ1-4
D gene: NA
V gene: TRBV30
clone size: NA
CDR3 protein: CAWSLLRGPGNEKLFF
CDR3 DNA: TGTGCCTGGAGTCTTCTCAGGGGCCCGGGTAATGAAAAACTGTTTTTT

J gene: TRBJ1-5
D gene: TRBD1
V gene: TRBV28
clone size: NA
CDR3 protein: CASSPTGQVVGQPQHF
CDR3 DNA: TGTGCCAGCAGTCCAACGGGACAGGTGGTGGGTCAGCCCCAGCATTTT

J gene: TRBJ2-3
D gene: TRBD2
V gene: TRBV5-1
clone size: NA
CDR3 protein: CASSLNPPGGPDTQYF
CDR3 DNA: TGCGCCAGCAGCCTTAACCCACCGGGGGGGCCAGATACGCAGTATTTT

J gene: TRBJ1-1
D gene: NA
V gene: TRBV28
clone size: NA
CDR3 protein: CASSVGGVEAFF
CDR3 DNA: TGTGCCAGCAGCGTTGGGGGGGTTGAAGCTTTCTTT

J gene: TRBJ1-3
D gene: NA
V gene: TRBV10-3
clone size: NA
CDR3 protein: CAIRGGPPGLAGNTIYF
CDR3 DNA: TGTGCCATCAGGGGGGGGCCACCGGGACTCGCTGGAAACACCATATATTTT

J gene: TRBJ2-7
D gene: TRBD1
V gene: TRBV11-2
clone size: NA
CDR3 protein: CASSPDGQGFGQYF
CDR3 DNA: TGTGCCAGCAGCCCCGACGGACAGGGATTTGGGCAGTACTTC

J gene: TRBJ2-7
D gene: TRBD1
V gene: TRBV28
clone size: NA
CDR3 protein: CASSPPGQEGAEQYF
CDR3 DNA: TGTGCCAGCAGTCCCCCAGGACAGGAAGGGGCCGAGCAGTACTTC

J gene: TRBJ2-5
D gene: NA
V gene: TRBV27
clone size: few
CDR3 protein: CASGPRQQETQYF
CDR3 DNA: TGTGCCAGCGGGCCACGGCAACAAGAGACCCAGTACTTC

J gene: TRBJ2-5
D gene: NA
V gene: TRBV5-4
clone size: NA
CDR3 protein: CASSGTGVRETQYF
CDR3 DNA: TGTGCCAGCAGCGGAACGGGAGTACGAGAGACCCAGTACTTC

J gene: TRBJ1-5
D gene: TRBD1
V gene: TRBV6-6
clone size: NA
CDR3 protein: CASSKGTALRSQHF
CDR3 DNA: TGTGCCAGCAGTAAAGGGACAGCCCTTAGGTCCCAGCATTTT

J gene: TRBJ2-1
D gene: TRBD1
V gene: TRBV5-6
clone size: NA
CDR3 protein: CASSRDRDNEQFF
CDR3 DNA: TGTGCCAGCAGCAGGGACAGGGACAATGAGCAGTTCTTC

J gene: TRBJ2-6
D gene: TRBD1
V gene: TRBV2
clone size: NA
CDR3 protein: CASSGTGGARGANGLTF
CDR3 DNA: TGTGCCAGCAGTGGGACAGGGGGAGCCCGCGGGGCCAACGGCCTGACTTTC

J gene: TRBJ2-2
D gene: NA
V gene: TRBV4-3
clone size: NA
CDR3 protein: CASSPGHLGTGELFF
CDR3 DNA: TGCGCCAGCAGCCCCGGACACTTGGGGACCGGGGAGCTGTTTTTT

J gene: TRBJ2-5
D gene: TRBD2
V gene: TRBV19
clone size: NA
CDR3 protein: CASSTGGTSGRAIQETQYF
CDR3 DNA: TGTGCCAGTAGCACCGGCGGGACTAGCGGGAGAGCCATCCAAGAGACCCAGTACTTC

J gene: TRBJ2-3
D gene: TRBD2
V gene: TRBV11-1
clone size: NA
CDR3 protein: CASSLVGVAGLGGDTQYF
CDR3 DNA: TGTGCCAGCAGCTTAGTCGGAGTAGCGGGGCTCGGAGGAGATACGCAGTATTTT

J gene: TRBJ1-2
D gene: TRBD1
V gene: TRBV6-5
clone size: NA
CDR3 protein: CASIGTGGDYGYTF
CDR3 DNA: TGTGCCAGCATAGGGACAGGGGGTGATTATGGCTACACCTTC

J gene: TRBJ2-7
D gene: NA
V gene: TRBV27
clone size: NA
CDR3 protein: CASSIGARYEQYF
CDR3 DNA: TGTGCCAGCAGTATAGGGGCCCGTTACGAGCAGTACTTC

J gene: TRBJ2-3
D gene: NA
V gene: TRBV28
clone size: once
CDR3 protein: CASALVGATQYF
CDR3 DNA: TGTGCCAGCGCGCTGGTGGGGGCTACGCAGTATTTT

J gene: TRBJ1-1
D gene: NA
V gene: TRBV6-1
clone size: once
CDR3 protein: CASSGTASANTEAFF
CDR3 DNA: TGTGCCAGCAGTGGGACAGCATCCGCAAACACTGAAGCTTTCTTT

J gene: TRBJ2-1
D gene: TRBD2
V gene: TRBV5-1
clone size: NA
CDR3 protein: CASSTGLAGGVSSYNEQFF
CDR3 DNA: TGCGCCAGCAGCACCGGACTAGCGGGAGGCGTAAGCTCCTACAATGAGCAGTTCTTC

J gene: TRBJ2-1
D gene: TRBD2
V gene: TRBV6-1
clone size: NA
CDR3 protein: CASSAVPLLAGGPYEQFF
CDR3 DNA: TGTGCCAGCAGTGCCGTTCCCTTACTAGCGGGAGGGCCGTATGAGCAGTTCTTC

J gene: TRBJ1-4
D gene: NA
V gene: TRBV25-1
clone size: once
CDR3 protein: CASIGQFGGAEKLFF
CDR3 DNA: TGTGCCAGCATCGGACAGTTTGGGGGGGCCGAAAAACTGTTTTTT

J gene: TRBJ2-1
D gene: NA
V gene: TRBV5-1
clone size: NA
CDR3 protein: CASAVQSSYNEQFF
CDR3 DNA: TGCGCCAGCGCCGTACAGAGCTCCTACAATGAGCAGTTCTTC

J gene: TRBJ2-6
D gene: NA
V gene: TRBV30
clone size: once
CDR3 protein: CAWTGDRESGANGLTF
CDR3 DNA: TGTGCCTGGACGGGCGACCGGGAGTCTGGGGCCAACGGCCTGACTTTC

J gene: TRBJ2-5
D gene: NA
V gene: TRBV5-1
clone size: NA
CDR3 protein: CASSLAVGGKETQYF
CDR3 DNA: TGCGCCAGCAGCTTGGCCGTGGGCGGGAAGGAGACCCAGTACTTC

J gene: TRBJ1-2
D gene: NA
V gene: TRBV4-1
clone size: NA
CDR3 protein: CASSQDLSGGFLRYTF
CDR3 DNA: TGCGCCAGCAGCCAAGACCTGTCGGGGGGCTTCTTACGCTACACCTTC

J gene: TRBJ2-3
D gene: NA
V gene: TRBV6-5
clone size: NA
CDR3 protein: CASSSRSGDTQYF
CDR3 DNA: TGTGCCAGCAGCTCGCGGTCTGGAGATACGCAGTATTTT

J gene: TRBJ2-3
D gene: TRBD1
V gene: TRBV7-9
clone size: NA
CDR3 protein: CASSRDRGRTDTQYF
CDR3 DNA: TGTGCCAGCAGCCGCGACAGGGGAAGGACAGATACGCAGTATTTT

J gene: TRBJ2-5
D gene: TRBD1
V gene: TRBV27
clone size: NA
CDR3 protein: CASSSTHWTGGGETQYF
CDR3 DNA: TGTGCCAGCAGCTCCACCCATTGGACAGGGGGAGGGGAGACCCAGTACTTC

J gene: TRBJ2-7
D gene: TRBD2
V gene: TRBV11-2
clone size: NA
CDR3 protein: CASSLRASGRSYEQYF
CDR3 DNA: TGTGCCAGCAGCTTACGGGCTAGCGGACGTTCCTACGAGCAGTACTTC

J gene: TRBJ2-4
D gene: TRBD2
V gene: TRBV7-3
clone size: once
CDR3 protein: CASRRLAGGPQDIKNIQYF
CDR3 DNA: TGTGCCAGCAGGCGACTAGCGGGGGGGCCTCAAGACATCAAAAACATTCAGTACTTC

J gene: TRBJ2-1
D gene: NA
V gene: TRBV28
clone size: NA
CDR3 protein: CASSDEARQFF
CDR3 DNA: TGTGCCAGCAGTGACGAGGCTCGGCAGTTCTTC

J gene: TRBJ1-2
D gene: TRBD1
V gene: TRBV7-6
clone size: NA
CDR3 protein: CASSVDRGLEGYTF
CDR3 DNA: TGTGCCAGCAGCGTCGACAGGGGATTGGAGGGCTACACCTTC

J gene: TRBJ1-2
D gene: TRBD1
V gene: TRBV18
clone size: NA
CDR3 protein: CASSPLTGDRVPGYTF
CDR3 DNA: TGTGCCAGCTCACCACTAACCGGGGACAGGGTCCCTGGCTACACCTTC

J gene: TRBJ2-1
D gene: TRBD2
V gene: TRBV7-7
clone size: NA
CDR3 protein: CASSLITSDEQFF
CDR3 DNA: TGTGCTAGCAGCTTGATAACTAGCGATGAGCAGTTCTTC

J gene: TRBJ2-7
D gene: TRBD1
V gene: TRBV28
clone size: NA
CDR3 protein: CASLSGGTGDYEQYF
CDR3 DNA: TGTGCCAGCCTATCCGGAGGAACAGGGGATTACGAGCAGTACTTC

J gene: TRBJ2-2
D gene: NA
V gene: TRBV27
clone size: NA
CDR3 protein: CASSVGILTGELFF
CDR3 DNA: TGTGCCAGCAGTGTCGGGATTCTGACCGGGGAGCTGTTTTTT

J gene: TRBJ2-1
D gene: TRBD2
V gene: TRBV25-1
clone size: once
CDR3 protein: CASSLLAGGIYEQFF
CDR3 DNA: TGTGCCAGCAGCTTACTAGCGGGAGGGATATATGAGCAGTTCTTC

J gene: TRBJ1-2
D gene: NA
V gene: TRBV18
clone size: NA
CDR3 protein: CASSPEGVGPYGYTF
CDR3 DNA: TGTGCCAGCTCACCAGAGGGGGTCGGCCCCTATGGCTACACCTTC

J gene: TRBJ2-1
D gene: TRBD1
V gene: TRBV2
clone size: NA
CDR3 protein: CASSESGQAYNEQFF
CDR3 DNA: TGTGCCAGCAGTGAGTCCGGACAGGCTTACAATGAGCAGTTCTTC

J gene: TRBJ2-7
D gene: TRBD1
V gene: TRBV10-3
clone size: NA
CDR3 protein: CAISVSMGQGQHEQYF
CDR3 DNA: TGTGCCATCAGTGTTTCGATGGGACAGGGGCAGCACGAGCAGTACTTC

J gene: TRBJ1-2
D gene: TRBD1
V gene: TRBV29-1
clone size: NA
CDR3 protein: CSVEGAGGLGYTF
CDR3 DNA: TGCAGCGTTGAAGGGGCAGGGGGCCTGGGCTACACCTTC

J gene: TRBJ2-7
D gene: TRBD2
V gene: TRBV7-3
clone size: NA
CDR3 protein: CASSLSLAGVYEQYF
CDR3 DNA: TGTGCCAGCAGCTTAAGTCTAGCGGGGGTCTACGAGCAGTACTTC

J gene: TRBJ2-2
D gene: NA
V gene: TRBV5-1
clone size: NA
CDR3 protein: CASILDSASNTGELFF
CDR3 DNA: TGCGCCAGCATCCTCGACTCCGCCTCGAACACCGGGGAGCTGTTTTTT

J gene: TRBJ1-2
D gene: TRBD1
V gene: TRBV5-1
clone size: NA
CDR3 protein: CASMDRESNYGYTF
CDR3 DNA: TGCGCCAGCATGGACAGGGAGAGTAACTATGGCTACACCTTC

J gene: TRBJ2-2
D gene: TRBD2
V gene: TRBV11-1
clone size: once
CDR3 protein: CASSSGANTGELFF
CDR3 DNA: TGTGCCAGCAGCAGCGGGGCGAACACCGGGGAGCTGTTTTTT